These 24 T cell receptor beta chains were all obtained from the same sample, sequenced in a study of read filtering for tumor transcriptome and immune sequencing. The library was built from roughly 400 ng RNA with molecular barcoded adaptors for alpha/delta and beta/gamma chains. TCRdb analysed the reads with MiXCR anew, one entry per CDR3 protein. The table records roughly 59,000 distinct CDR3 sequences, approximately 18% of them present only once. Specimen: a population of CD138-negative cells sorted from bone marrow. Receptors were obtained from a donor aged 40 or over with multiple myeloma.

The table lists this clonotype with many counts. The CDR3 DNA reads as TGCAGCGTTGGACAGGCCACCGGGGAGCTGTTTTTT. It yields the protein CSVGQATGELFF. The rearrangement uses TRBV29-1 and TRBJ2-2, with D possibly being TRBD1 (6 bases). This CDR3 has 12 amino acids. V was cut by 4 bases and J by 4 bases, with 7 bases left in between. Germline values: CDR1 SQVTM, CDR2 ANQGSEA.

With respect to this clonotype: A far more abundant clone sits one base away, making this likely a read error. The rearrangement joins TRBV11-2 to TRBJ2-1; D not certain. The germline CDR1 and CDR2 sequences are SGHAT and FQNNGV. This CDR3 contains 18 residues. Trimming cost V 5 bases and J 5 bases, with 25 bases left between them. The DNA for the CDR3 is TGTGCCAGCAGCCACCATCTCGTCCGGTTAGGCACTAACAATGAGCAGTTCTTC. It encodes CASSHHLVRLGTNNEQFF.

This clonotype was observed a handful of times. V is TRBV7-3 and J is TRBJ2-3; possibly TRBD1 for D (6 bases). This CDR3 is 14 amino acids long. V was pared by 5 bases and J by 1 base, with 10 bases between. Germline assignment: CDR1 SGHTA and CDR2 FQGTGA. CDR3 residues: CASSDPGGTDTQYF. The CDR3 DNA reads as TGTGCCAGCAGCGACCCAGGGGGCACAGATACGCAGTATTTT.

Details on this clonotype: The conserved closing phenylalanine or tryptophan is absent in this CDR3, likely reflecting a read error. V and J are TRBV28 and TRBJ1-2; 8 bases match TRBD1. Germline CDR1 reads MDHEN; CDR2 reads SYDVKM. The V segment lost 6 bases and the J segment 7 bases; nucleotides outside the gene matches: 19. The CDR3 loop spans 17 amino acids. The CDR3 DNA is TGTGCCAGCAGGCCGGAAGTTTGGACAGGGAGAGGCTGTGGCTACACCTGC. It yields the protein CASRPEVWTGRGCGYTC.

About this clonotype: Since a much larger clone is just one base distant, this may be a read error. The chain has TRBV7-8 and TRBJ2-5; D is unclear. Deletions cut 2 bases from V and 1 base from J, with 11 bases between. CDR1 is SGHVS and CDR2 is FQNEAQ in the germline V gene. The CDR3 loop spans 15 amino acids. The CDR3 sequence is CASSLLSSAQETQYF. CDR3 nucleotides: TGTGCCAGCAGCTTACTTTCTTCGGCCCAAGAGACCCAGTACTTC.

Ten or more counts support this clonotype. This chain connects TRBV7-2 to TRBJ2-4, with TRBD1 identical over 9 bases. The CDR3 is 16 residues long. V lost 1 base and J lost 1; bases outside the gene matches: 2. Germline-derived CDR1 and CDR2 are SGHTA and FQGNSA. CDR3 in DNA: TGTGCCAGCAGCTTAGAGACAGGGGGGGCCAAAAACATTCAGTACTTC. This gives the protein CASSLETGGAKNIQYF.

The chain is built from TRBV28 and TRBJ1-5; TRBD1 matches at 9 bases. The CDR3 consists of 15 residues. Losses at the gene ends were 8 bases for V and 2 bases for J; bases not matched to a gene: 7. CDR1 and CDR2 (germline): MDHEN, SYDVKM. The CDR3 protein is CASSTGGRGNQPQHF. The CDR3, as DNA: TGTGCCAGCTCAACAGGGGGCAGGGGCAATCAGCCCCAGCATTTT. Complete variable domain (other parts from reference TRBV28 and TRBJ1-5): DVKVTQSSRYLVKRTGEKVFLECVQDMDHENMFWYRQDPGLGLRLIYFSYDVKMKEKGDIPEGYSVSREKKERFSLILESASTNQTSMYLCASSTGGRGNQPQHFGDGTRLSIL.

This clonotype came up a few times. This rearrangement joins TRBV3-1 to TRBJ2-5; the match to TRBD2 covers 13 bases. V was clipped by 1 base and J by 5 bases; unmatched bases: 4. The CDR3 is 16 amino acids. Germline values: CDR1 LGHDT, CDR2 YNNKEL (reference sequence). The CDR3 coding sequence is TGTGCCAGCAGCCAAGCCGGACTAGCGGGAGTGGAGACCCAGTACTTC. It codes for CASSQAGLAGVETQYF.

This clonotype was seen a few times. A read error may explain this, as a much larger clone is one base away. The chain is built from TRBV28 and TRBJ2-7; the match to TRBD1 covers 7 bases. The germline CDR1 and CDR2 sequences are MDHEN and SYDVKM. The CDR3 is made up of 15 amino acids. CDR3 DNA: TGTGTCAGCAGTTCGATTGGGACAGCATCCTACGAGCAGTACTTC. This translates into CVSSSIGTASYEQYF.

Concerning this clonotype: This is likely an artifact of a read error, given a far larger clone one base away. This chain joins TRBV7-2 and TRBJ2-1; TRBD1 agrees at 10 bases. This CDR3 is 18 amino acids long. With 5 bases clipped from V and 9 bases from J, the junction kept 19 bases outside the gene matches. CDR1 SGHTA and CDR2 FQGNSA come from the germline V gene. The CDR3 protein is CASSLYTSPPGQGSEQFF. CDR3 DNA sequence: TGTGCCAGCAGCCTCTATACATCTCCTCCGGGACAGGGGTCTGAGCAGTTCTTC.

This clonotype has at least ten counts. The CDR3 sequence: CASRTGSSYNEQFF. As DNA, the CDR3 is TGTGCCAGCAGGACCGGGTCCTCCTACAATGAGCAGTTCTTC. The chain is built from TRBV27 and TRBJ2-1, with no clear D. Trimming took off 6 bases at V and 0 bases at J, with 9 bases between the two ends. This CDR3 comprises 14 residues. Germline V CDR1 and CDR2: MNHEY, SMNVEV (reference sequence).

The sample holds many counts of this clonotype. V usage is TRBV12-3 or TRBV12-4 and J usage is TRBJ1-1, with a tentative D call TRBD1 (6 bases). The CDR3 has 12 amino acids. Trimming pared 5 bases from V and 5 bases from J, leaving 9 bases between. CDR3 nucleotide sequence: TGTGCCAGCAGTCGGACAGAAACTGAAGCTTTCTTT. Protein: CASSRTETEAFF.

V and J are TRBV28 and TRBJ1-5; maybe TRBD1 (6 bases). Germline CDR1 and CDR2: MDHEN and SYDVKM. Trimming took off 2 bases at V and 3 bases at J, with 14 bases between the two ends. The CDR3 length is 16 residues. As DNA, the CDR3 is TGTGCCAGCAGTTTACGTGGCGACAGGATCAATCAGCCCCAGCATTTT. Translation gives CASSLRGDRINQPQHF.

Ten or more counts support this clonotype. The chain carries TRBV12-3 or TRBV12-4 and TRBJ2-2, with a weak D call TRBD1 (5 bases). Between the trimmed V and J ends, which lost 2 bases and 7 bases, there was a span of 8 bases. CDR3 size: 13 residues. The CDR3 sequence is CASSLRGGGELFF. CDR3 coding DNA: TGTGCCAGCAGTTTAAGGGGTGGCGGGGAGCTGTTTTTT.

There are many counts of this clonotype. V gene TRBV7-9 combines with J gene TRBJ1-1; D gene uncertain. Looked up from germline, CDR1 is SEHNR and CDR2 is FQNEAQ (reference sequence). V was clipped by 5 bases and J by 1 base, with 5 bases between them. CDR3 length: 12 amino acids. CDR3: CASSPRNTEAFF. The CDR3 coding sequence is TGTGCCAGCAGCCCCAGGAACACTGAAGCTTTCTTT.

The chain employs TRBV4-1 and TRBJ2-3, with a tentative D call TRBD2 (5 bases). V was trimmed by 0 bases and J by 4 bases, leaving 14 bases between them. Germline V gene sequence: CDR1 MGHRA, CDR2 YSYEKL. The CDR3 is made up of 16 amino acids. The CDR3 reads CASSQDWGEEADTQYF. CDR3 sequence (DNA): TGCGCCAGCAGCCAAGACTGGGGAGAGGAGGCAGATACGCAGTATTTT.

This clonotype was recorded at least ten times. This chain connects TRBV5-1 to TRBJ2-5; 9 positions agree with TRBD1. V was clipped by 5 bases and J by 1 base; unmatched bases: 9. This CDR3 comprises 16 residues. The V gene's germline CDR1 is SGHRS and CDR2 YFSETQ. The CDR3 coding sequence is TGCGCCAGCAGGGCCGGGACAGGGAATTTCCAAGAGACCCAGTACTTC. This gives the protein CASRAGTGNFQETQYF.

The sample holds many counts of this clonotype. V gene TRBV6-5 combines with J gene TRBJ2-4; D possibly uses TRBD1 or TRBD2 (5 bases each). The CDR3 is 15 residues long. V was trimmed by 0 bases and J by 5 bases, leaving 11 bases between them. Germline V gene lookup returns CDR1 MNHEY and CDR2 SVGAGI. CDR3 sequence: CASSYSRGGENIQYF. The CDR3 nucleotides are TGTGCCAGCAGTTACTCACGTGGGGGAGAAAACATTCAGTACTTC.

This clonotype has ten or more counts. The chain carries TRBV6-5 and TRBJ2-5; D gene unclear. This CDR3 region has 13 residues. Germline V gene sequence: CDR1 MNHEY, CDR2 SVGAGI. Trimming took off 9 bases at V and 0 bases at J, with 11 bases between the two ends. The CDR3 region is CASCPQYQETQYF. CDR3 DNA sequence: TGTGCCAGTTGCCCCCAGTACCAAGAGACCCAGTACTTC.

In this sample, this clonotype turned up many times. V gene TRBV7-3 combines with J gene TRBJ2-1; TRBD2 agrees at 8 bases. V lost 1 base and J lost 6; bases outside the gene matches: 14. The germline CDR1 and CDR2 sequences are SGHTA and FQGTGA. The CDR3 is 18 amino acids. As DNA, the CDR3 is TGTGCCAGCAGCTTAATTCCCTTCGCGGGAGGTAGGGGCAATGAGCAGTTCTTC. Amino acid sequence: CASSLIPFAGGRGNEQFF.

This clonotype came up once. The conserved closing phenylalanine or tryptophan is absent in this CDR3, likely reflecting a read error. The chain carries TRBV20-1 and TRBJ1-5; D is uncertain. Germline loops: CDR1 DFQATT, CDR2 SNEGSKA (reference sequence). The length of the CDR3 is 14 residues. With 6 bases removed from V and 3 bases from J, the gap between germline ends came to 15 bases. CDR3 in DNA: TGCAGTGCGAGGACCCGGAAGGTCAATCAGCCCCAGCATTCT. It specifies CSARTRKVNQPQHS.

This clonotype was found many times. V and J are TRBV28 and TRBJ2-3, with 7 bases lining up with TRBD1. The CDR3 totals 16 residues. Germline V gives CDR1 MDHEN, CDR2 SYDVKM. Unmatched junction bases numbered 10, after V lost 5 bases and J lost 2 bases. CDR3 residues: CASSTPDRDLTDTQYF. CDR3 bases: TGTGCCAGCAGTACACCTGACAGGGACCTCACAGATACGCAGTATTTT.

The table lists this clonotype with many counts. The CDR3 DNA follows: TGTGCCTGGAGTCTAGGGACTAGCAACAAAGATACGCAGTATTTT. This sequence encodes CAWSLGTSNKDTQYF. V is TRBV30 and J is TRBJ2-3, with 9 positions matching TRBD2. With V trimmed by 2 bases and J by 5 bases, 8 bases remained unmatched. This CDR3 has 15 amino acids. The germline gives CDR1 GTSNPN, CDR2 SVGIG (reference sequence).

In its sample, this clonotype was seen many times. The J gene is TRBJ2-7, the V gene TRBV7-3, with 8 bases lining up with TRBD1. The germline CDR1 and CDR2 sequences are SGHTA and FQGTGA. The CDR3 is 16 residues long. V was clipped by 5 bases and J by 3 bases; unmatched bases: 12. The CDR3 loop reads CASSRDRPSDLYEQYF. The CDR3 DNA sequence: TGTGCCAGCAGCCGGGACAGGCCCTCTGATCTCTACGAGCAGTACTTC.